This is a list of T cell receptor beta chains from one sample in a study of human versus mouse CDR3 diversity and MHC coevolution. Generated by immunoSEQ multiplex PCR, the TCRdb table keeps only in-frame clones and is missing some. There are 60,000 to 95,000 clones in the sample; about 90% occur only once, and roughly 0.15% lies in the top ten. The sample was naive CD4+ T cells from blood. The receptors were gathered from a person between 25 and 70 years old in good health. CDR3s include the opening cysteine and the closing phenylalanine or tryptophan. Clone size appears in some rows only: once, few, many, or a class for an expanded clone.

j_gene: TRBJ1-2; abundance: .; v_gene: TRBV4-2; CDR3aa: CASSQDKGAENYGYTF
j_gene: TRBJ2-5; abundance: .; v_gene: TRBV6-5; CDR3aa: CASSAEGGANREQYF
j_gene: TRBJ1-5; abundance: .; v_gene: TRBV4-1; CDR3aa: CASSQGWGGDQPQHF
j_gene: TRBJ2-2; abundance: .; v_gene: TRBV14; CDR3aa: CASSQDLASGSYGELFF
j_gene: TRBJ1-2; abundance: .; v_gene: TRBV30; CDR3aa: CAWSGQGNYGYTF
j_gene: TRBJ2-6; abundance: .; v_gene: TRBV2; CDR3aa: CASTPLIPIYSGANVLTF
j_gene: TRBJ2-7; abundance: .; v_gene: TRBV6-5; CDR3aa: CASKMDIPSYEQYF
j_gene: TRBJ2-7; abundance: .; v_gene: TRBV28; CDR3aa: CASSRPAGSPYF
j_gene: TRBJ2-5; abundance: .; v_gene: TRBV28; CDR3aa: CASSGTGLKTQYF
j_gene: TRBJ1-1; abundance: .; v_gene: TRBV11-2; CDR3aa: CASSFPGQGNTEAFF
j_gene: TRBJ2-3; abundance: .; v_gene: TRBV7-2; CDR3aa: CASSSAARGGNRDTQYF
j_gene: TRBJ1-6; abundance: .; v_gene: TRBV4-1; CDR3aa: CASSQVRGELHF
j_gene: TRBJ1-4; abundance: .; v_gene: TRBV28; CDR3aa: CASSSSGGANEKLFF
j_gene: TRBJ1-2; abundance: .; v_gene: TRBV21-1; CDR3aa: CASSNSPGGDGYTF
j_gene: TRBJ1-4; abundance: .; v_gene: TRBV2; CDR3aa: CASTLEIATNEKLFF
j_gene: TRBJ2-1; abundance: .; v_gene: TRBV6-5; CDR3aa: CASKTVSYNEQFF
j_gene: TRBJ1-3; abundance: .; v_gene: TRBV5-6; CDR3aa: CASSTQVNSGNTIYF
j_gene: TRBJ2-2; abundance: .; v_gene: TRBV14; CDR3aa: CASSQAGFLTGELFF
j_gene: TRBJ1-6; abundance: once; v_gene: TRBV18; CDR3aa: CASSPLSGQGASLYSPLHF
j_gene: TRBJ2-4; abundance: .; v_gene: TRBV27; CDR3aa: CAVETGLTKNIQYF
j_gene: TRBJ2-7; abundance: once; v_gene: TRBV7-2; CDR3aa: CASSLGVGGRYEQYF
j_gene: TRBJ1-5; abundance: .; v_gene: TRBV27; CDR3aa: CASAGRTGKSQPQHF
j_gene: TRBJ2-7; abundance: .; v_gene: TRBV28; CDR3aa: CASSLSGAGGPYEQYF
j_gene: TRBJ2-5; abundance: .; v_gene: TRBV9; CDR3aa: CASSSTEGTQYF
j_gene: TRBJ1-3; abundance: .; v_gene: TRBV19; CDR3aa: CATVYGDSGNTIYF
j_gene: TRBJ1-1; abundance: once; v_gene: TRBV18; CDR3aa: CASSPVTGSDTEAFF
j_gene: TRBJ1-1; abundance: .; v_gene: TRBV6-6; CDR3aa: CASSLGQKNTEAFF
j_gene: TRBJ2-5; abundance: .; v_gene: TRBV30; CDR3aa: CAWGATGVLEQYF
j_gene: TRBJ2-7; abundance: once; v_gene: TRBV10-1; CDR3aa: CASSELVGGDSYEQYF
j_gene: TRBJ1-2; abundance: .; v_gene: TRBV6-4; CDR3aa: CASSEQGQGPSRGYTF
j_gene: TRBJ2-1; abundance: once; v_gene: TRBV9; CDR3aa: CASSVEGSGYNEQFF
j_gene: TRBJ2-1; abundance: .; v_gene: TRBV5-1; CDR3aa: CASSWDSYNEQFF
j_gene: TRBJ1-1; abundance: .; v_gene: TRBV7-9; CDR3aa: CATGQVHTEAFF
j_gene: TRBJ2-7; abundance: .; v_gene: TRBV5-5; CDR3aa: CASSPNRGSSYEQYF
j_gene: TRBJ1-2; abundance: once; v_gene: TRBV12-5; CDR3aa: CASGTGTGYGYTF
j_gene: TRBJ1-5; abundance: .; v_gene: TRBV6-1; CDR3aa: CASSGGGEQPQHF
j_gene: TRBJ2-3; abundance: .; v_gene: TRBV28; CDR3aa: CASSSGGPPDTQYF
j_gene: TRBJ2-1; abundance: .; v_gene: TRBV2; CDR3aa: CASSEGLAGAYNEQFF
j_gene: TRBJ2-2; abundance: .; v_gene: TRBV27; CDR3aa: CASRTGTSGGTGELFF
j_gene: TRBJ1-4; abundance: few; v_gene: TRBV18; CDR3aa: CASSRGREGEKLFF
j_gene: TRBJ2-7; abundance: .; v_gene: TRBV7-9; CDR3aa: CASSLGGQDYEQYF
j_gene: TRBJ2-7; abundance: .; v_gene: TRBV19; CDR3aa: CASRGTGAYEQYF
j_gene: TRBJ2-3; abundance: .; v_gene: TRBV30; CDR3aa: CAWSRIADTDTQYF
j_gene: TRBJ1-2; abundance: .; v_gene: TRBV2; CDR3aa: CASRSRGYYGYTF
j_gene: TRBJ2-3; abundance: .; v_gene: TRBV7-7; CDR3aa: CASSRGQITDTQYF
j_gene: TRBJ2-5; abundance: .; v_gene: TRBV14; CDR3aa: CASSQTRETQYF
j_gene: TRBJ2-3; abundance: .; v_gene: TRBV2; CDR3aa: CGGMASGDTQYF
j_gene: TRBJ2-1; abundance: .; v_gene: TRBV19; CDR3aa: CASSIGWVRNNEQFF
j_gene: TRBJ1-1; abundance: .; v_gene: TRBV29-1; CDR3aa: CSVEDLYDTEAFF
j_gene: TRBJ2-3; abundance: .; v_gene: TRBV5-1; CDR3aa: CASSPGDGSTDTQYF
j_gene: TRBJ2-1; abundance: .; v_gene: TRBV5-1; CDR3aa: CASSSKQGNEQFF
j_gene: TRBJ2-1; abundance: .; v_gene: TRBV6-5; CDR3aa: CASSAGTGLWNEQFF